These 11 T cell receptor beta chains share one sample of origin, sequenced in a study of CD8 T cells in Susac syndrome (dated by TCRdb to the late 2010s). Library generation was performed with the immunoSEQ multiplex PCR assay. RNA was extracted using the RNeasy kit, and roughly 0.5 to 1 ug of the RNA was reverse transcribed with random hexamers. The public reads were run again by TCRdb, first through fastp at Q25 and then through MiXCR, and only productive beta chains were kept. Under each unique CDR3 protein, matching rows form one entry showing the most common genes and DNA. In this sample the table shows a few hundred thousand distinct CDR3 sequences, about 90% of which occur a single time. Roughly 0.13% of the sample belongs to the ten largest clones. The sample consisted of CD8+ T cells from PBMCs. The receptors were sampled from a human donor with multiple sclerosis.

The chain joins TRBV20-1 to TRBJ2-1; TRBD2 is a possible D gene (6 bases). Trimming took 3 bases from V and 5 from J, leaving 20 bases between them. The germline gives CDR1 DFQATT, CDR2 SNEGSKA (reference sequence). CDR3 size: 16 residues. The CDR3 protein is CSASEPGTPWNNEQFF. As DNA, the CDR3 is TGCAGTGCTAGCGAACCCGGGACTCCGTGGAACAATGAGCAGTTCTTC.

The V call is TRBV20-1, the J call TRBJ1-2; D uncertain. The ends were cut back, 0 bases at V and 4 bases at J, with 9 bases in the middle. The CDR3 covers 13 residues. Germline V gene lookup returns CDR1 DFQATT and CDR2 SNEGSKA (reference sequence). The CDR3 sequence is CSARDRTSYGYTF. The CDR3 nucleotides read TGCAGTGCTAGAGATCGTACCTCCTATGGCTACACCTTC.

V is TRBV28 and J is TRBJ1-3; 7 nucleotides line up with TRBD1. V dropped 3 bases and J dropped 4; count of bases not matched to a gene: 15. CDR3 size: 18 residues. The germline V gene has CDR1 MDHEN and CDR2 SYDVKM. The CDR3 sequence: CASSLSPQRQGWGNTIYF. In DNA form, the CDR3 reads TGTGCCAGCAGTTTGAGCCCTCAGAGACAGGGTTGGGGAAACACCATATATTTT.

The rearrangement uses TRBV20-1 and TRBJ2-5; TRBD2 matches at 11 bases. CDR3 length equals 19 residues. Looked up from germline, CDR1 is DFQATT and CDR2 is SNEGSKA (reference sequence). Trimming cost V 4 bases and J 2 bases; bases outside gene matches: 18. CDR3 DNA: TGCAGTGCTAATCTTCGCCTAGCGGGAGGTCGGATTAAACAAGAGACCCAGTACTTC. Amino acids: CSANLRLAGGRIKQETQYF.

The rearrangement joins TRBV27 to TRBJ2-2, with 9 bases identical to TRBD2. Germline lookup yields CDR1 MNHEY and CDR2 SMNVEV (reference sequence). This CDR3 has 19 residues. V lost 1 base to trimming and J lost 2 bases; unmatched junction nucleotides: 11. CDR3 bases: TGTGCCAGCAGTTTATATGCTAGCGGGGACCGACTAAACACCGGGGAGCTGTTTTTT. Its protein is CASSLYASGDRLNTGELFF.

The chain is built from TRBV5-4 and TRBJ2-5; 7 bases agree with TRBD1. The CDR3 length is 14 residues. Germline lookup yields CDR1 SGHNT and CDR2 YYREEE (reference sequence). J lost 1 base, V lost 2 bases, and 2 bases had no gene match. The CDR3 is CASSFGTAQETQYF. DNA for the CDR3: TGTGCCAGCAGCTTCGGGACAGCCCAAGAGACCCAGTACTTC.

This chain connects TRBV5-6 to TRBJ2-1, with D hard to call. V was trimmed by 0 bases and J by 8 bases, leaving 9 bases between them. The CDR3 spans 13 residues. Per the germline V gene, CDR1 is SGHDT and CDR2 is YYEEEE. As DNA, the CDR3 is TGTGCCAGCAGCTTGGTCCGGGCGGATGAGCAGTTCTTC. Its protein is CASSLVRADEQFF.

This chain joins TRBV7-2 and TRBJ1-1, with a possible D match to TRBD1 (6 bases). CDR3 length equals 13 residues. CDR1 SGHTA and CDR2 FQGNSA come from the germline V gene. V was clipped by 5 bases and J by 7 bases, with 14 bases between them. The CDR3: CASSPSSGVEAFF. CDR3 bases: TGTGCCAGCAGCCCTTCCTCAGGGGTTGAAGCTTTCTTT.

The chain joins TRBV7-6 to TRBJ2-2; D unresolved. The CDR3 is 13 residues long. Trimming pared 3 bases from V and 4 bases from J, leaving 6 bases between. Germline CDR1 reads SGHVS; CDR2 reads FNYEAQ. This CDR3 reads CASSFLGTGELFF. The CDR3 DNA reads TGTGCCAGCAGCTTTCTGGGCACCGGGGAGCTGTTTTTT.

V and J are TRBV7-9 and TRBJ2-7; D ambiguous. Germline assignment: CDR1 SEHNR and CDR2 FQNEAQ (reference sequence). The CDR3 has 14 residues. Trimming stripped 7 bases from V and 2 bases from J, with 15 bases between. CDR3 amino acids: CASIPTGPPYEQYF. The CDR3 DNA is TGTGCCAGCATCCCTACCGGGCCCCCCTACGAGCAGTACTTC.

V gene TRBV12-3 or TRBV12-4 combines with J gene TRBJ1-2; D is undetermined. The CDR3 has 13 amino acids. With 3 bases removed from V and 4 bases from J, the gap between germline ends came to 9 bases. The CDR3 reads CASSFATAYGYTF. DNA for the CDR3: TGTGCCAGCAGTTTTGCCACGGCCTATGGCTACACCTTC.